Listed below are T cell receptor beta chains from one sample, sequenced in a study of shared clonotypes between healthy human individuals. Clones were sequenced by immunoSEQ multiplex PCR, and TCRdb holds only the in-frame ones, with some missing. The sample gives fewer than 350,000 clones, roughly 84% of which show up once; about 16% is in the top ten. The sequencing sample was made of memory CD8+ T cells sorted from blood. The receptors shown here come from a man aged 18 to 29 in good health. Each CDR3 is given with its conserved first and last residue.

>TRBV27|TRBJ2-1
CASSSIYNEQFF
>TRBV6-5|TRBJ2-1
CASSYSAGGHNEQFF
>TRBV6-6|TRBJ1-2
CASSYSWSEDYGYTF
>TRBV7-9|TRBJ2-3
CASNDRQGSHQTDTQYF
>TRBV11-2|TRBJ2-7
CASSLWPTSYEQYF
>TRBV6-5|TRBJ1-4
CASSYSILTTNEKLFF
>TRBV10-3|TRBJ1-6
CAIRPGPWESPLHF
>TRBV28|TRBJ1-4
CASRQTGRGEKLFF
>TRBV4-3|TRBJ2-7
CASSKQGGGGEQYF
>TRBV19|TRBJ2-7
CASSMEEGSSYEQYF
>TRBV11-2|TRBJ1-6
CASSLDKAAFNSPLHF
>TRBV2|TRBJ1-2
CASSEANYGYTF
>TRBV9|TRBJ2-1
CASSGTSRVRDEQFF
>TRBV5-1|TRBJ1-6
CASSLGGVSPLHF
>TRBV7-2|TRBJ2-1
CASSFANEQFF
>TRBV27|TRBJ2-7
CASSLGPGTHEQYF
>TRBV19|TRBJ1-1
CASSIATLTEAFF
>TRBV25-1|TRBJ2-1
CASSPPGRRPRLYNEQFF
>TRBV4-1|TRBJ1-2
CASSHPLLLTDGYTF
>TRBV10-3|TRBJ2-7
CAISDDGTYEQYF
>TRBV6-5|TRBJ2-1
CASSYSAGNEQFF
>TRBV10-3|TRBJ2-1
CAISEGPRLAGVYNEQFF
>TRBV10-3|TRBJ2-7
CAIRPGLAGGLYEQYF
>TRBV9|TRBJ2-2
CASSVFSGELFF
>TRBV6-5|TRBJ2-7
CASGERYGLLEQYF
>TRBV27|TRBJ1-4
CASSPQGQNEKLFF
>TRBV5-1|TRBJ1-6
CASSARQGLNSPLHF
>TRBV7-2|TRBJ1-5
CASSWGQGPVNQPQHF
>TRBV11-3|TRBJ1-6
CASRVEGGGTDSPLHF
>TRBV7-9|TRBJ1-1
CASSANKNTEAFF
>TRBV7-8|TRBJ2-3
CASSLVSSTDTQYF
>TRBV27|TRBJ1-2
CASSRWTGPGDTF
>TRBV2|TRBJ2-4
CASSPLVGAGNIQYF
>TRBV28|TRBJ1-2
CASSYGGFYGYTF
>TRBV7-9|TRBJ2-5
CASSSRQTIQETQYF
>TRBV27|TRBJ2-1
CASRGGTSVHEQFF
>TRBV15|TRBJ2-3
CATSRSPLAGTDTQYF
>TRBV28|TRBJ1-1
CASSFLLQGATEAFF
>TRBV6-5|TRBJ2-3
CASSYSLGIEADTQYF
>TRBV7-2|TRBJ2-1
CASSGQGSYNEQFF
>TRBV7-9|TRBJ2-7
CASSELAGGPYYEQYF
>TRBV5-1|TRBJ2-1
CASSLDRAYNEQFF
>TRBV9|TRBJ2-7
CASSVGDFTYEQYF
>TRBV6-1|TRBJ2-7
CASSERVTGTGSSGPFDYEQYF
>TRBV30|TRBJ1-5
CAWSWQSNQPQHF
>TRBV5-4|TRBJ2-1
CASSFLAGGSYNEQFF
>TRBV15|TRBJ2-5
CATSAEVPQETQYF
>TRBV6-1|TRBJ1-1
CASSEPYFPLNTEAFF
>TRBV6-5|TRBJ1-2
CASSLTGTYGYTF
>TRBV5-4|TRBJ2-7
CASSLRQGAGNYEQYF
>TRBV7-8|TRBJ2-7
CASSSAGAEQYF
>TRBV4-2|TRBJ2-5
CASSQYEGLATQETQYF
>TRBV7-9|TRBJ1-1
CASSSPQEAFF
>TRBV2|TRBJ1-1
CASSDPRDATLNTEAFF
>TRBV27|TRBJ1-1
CASSSIDRMNTEAFF
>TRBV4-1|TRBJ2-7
CASSQAISRTYEQYF
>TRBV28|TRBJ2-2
CASLVSRGLAGAPNTGELFF